In this sample, the clone carrying this TCR beta chain turned up many times. Antigen: not known. RNA transcripts served as the template for amplifying TCR beta CDR3 regions. When the TCR CDR3 underwent first-round RT-PCR, the HTBI primer set was used. TCRdb reanalysed the multiplex PCR reads using MiXCR and keeps one entry per CDR3 protein. This table holds around 240,000 distinct CDR3 sequences, about a sixth found once. This record comes from a study of T cells in Graves' hyperthyroidism and ophthalmopathy. Study-wide findings and caveats: Most thyroid clonotypes with frequency above 0.001 were detected in blood.

V was cut by 7 bases and J by 3 bases, with 16 bases left in between. Germline V CDR1 and CDR2: WSHSY, SAAADI. CDR3 length: 14 amino acids. The sequence derives from a woman younger than 35 with Graves' ophthalmopathy. This sequence joins TRBV10-2 and TRBJ2-7; TRBD1 might be the D (6 bases). Sequencing was done on a sample of blood. The CDR3 loop is CASTYLGGDYEQYF. The CDR3 nucleotides read TGCGCCAGCACCTACCTTGGGGGCGACTACGAGCAGTACTTC.